The clone carrying this T cell receptor (beta chain) was counted only a few times. What it recognizes is unknown. Other DNA sequences in this sample translate to the same CDR3. The treatment denotes: 15 to 20 received Ad26.COV2.S at low or high dose, single or two shots; 5 received placebo; per-sample allocation not given. Material that was analyzed had been drawn on day 63 after the first vaccine or placebo injection. These data are taken from a study of Ad26.COV2.S vaccination and SARS-CoV-2 variants. For the study at large: Administration of Ad26.COV2.S was intramuscular, either once or twice 56 days apart.

Study results and caveats: Participants in the vaccine arm had higher spike-specific TCR breadth; placebo recipients had lower.

This table comes from immunoSEQ multiplex PCR, and its TCRdb copy is limited to in-frame clones, with some not included. Of about 480,000 clones listed, around 88% are singletons. CDR1 is SGHTA and CDR2 is FQGNSA in the germline V gene. This CDR3 has 11 residues. Trimming shortened V by 2 bases and J by 3 bases, and 0 bases separated the two germline ends. The source material was peripheral blood, sampled in a trial of Ad26.COV2.S vaccine versus placebo. The clonotype was recovered from a person aged 18-65 years who received the Ad26.COV2.S COVID-19 vaccine or a placebo. The V call is TRBV7-2, the J call TRBJ2-3; D not resolved. The CDR3 bases are TGTGCCAGCAGCTTAACAGATACGCAGTATTTT. It specifies CASSLTDTQYF. Full variable domain (outside the CDR3, taken from reference TRBV7-2 and TRBJ2-3): GAGVSQSPSNKVTEKGKDVELRCDPISGHTALYWYRQSLGQGLEFLIYFQGNSAPDKSGLPSDRFSAERTGGSVSTLTIQRTQQEDSAVYLCASSLTDTQYFGPGTRLTVL.